Each of the 22 T cell receptor beta chains below was sequenced from the same sample in a study of OX40 agonist ivuxolimab in advanced cancers. Sequencing was performed with immunoSEQ multiplex PCR; in TCRdb, only in-frame clones are kept and a portion is missing. The profile shows more than 15,000 clones, roughly 89% of them singletons. Here the sequenced sample was CD4+ or CD8+ T cells sorted from blood, taken in a trial of the OX40 agonist ivuxolimab. These receptors all stem from an adult with an advanced solid tumor such as melanoma, head and neck, liver or kidney cancer.

V is TRBV7-2 and J is TRBJ2-1; tentatively, D is TRBD1 (5 bases). Between the trimmed V and J ends, which lost 4 bases and 0 bases, there was a span of 10 bases. CDR3 size: 15 residues. Germline assignment: CDR1 SGHTA and CDR2 FQGNSA. The CDR3 sequence is CASSSTGISYNEQFF. CDR3 in DNA: TGTGCCAGCAGCTCTACAGGCATCTCCTACAATGAGCAGTTCTTC.

V usage is TRBV6-1 and J usage is TRBJ2-4; possible D gene TRBD2, 5 bases. Between the trimmed V and J ends, which lost 2 bases and 1 base, there was a span of 24 bases. The CDR3 is 20 residues long. CDR1 is MNHNS and CDR2 is SASEGT in the germline V gene. This CDR3 is CASSELSAAALEVAKNIQYF. For the CDR3, the DNA is TGTGCCAGCAGTGAATTGTCCGCAGCGGCCCTTGAGGTGGCCAAAAACATTCAGTACTTC.

The chain employs TRBV4-1 and TRBJ2-7; D remains unclear. CDR1 is MGHRA, CDR2 YSYEKL, per germline. Trimming stripped 3 bases from V and 4 bases from J, with 16 bases between. The CDR3 is 15 residues long. Written as DNA, the CDR3 is TGCGCCAGCAGCCAGGCATCGGGTACTTTTTACGAGCAGTACTTC. It is translated as CASSQASGTFYEQYF.

The rearrangement uses TRBV11-2 and TRBJ2-6, with D perhaps assigned TRBD1 or TRBD2 (7 bases each). Germline lookup yields CDR1 SGHAT and CDR2 FQNNGV. Trimming cost V 2 bases and J 3 bases, with 14 bases left between them. This CDR3 has 17 residues. The chain's CDR3 is CASSLWRGTDGANVLTF. CDR3 in DNA: TGTGCCAGCAGCTTATGGCGGGGGACAGATGGGGCCAACGTCCTGACTTTC.

This chain uses TRBV30 with TRBJ2-7, with D tentatively TRBD1 (5 bases). Germline V gene sequence: CDR1 GTSNPN, CDR2 SVGIG (reference sequence). V lost 5 bases and J 6 bases, leaving 11 bases between the germline ends. CDR3 length: 11 amino acids. The CDR3 loop is CAWGQGSEQYF. The DNA of the CDR3 is TGTGCCTGGGGTCAGGGCTCCGAGCAGTACTTC.

This clone was found many times. The chain carries TRBV23-1 and TRBJ2-1; TRBD2 matches 9 bases. TRBV23-1 is given ORF status, its function remaining uncertain. The V segment lost 3 bases and the J segment 4 bases; nucleotides outside the gene matches: 7. The CDR3 sequence is 16 residues long. CDR3 sequence (DNA): TGCGCCAGCAGTCACCTCAGCGGGGGGCCATACAATGAGCAGTTCTTC. Residues: CASSHLSGGPYNEQFF.

The V and J genes are TRBV6-6 and TRBJ2-3; a possible D gene is TRBD2 (6 bases). V was cut by 0 bases and J by 0 bases, with 10 bases left in between. The CDR3 covers 16 residues. The germline V gene encodes CDR1 MNHNY and CDR2 SVGAGI (reference sequence). CDR3 region: CASSYSLAPSTDTQYF. The DNA of the CDR3 is TGTGCCAGCAGTTACTCCCTAGCGCCTAGCACAGATACGCAGTATTTT.

The chain links TRBV4-3 to TRBJ1-3, with 10 positions matching TRBD1. CDR1 is LGHNA and CDR2 is YSLEER in the germline V gene. The ends lost 2 bases at V and 9 bases at J; junction bases unmatched: 10. The CDR3 is made up of 16 amino acids. Written as DNA, the CDR3 is TGCGCCAGCAGCCAACCTGGGACAGGGGCGGCAGGCACCATATATTTT. This codes for CASSQPGTGAAGTIYF.

The rearrangement joins TRBV19 to TRBJ2-5, with TRBD2 as a possible D gene (5 bases). There are 14 residues in the CDR3. CDR1 is LNHDA, CDR2 SQIVND, per germline (reference sequence). With 3 bases removed from V and 5 bases from J, the gap between germline ends came to 13 bases. The CDR3 DNA is TGTGCCAGTAGTATTATGGGAGCCGGGGAGACCCAGTACTTC. Translation: CASSIMGAGETQYF.

The chain's CDR3 is CASSPRAGPDNEQFF. CDR3 coding DNA: TGTGCCAGCTCACCGCGGGCGGGCCCGGACAATGAGCAGTTCTTC. The chain employs TRBV18 and TRBJ2-1; TRBD2 might be the D (5 bases). This CDR3 region has 15 residues. In germline, CDR1 is KGHSH, CDR2 LQKENI. V lost 3 bases and J lost 5, with 14 bases in between.

This chain links TRBV15 with TRBJ1-1, with D unclear. V shed 0 bases and J shed 7 bases, with 12 bases lying between them. The CDR3 has 14 amino acids. Looked up from germline, CDR1 is LNHNV and CDR2 is YYDKDF (reference sequence). In DNA form, the CDR3 reads TGTGCCACCAGCAGAGATACGGCGGCAGGTGAAGCTTTCTTT. Translating gives CATSRDTAAGEAFF.

V gene TRBV4-3 combines with J gene TRBJ2-7, with 11 bases matching TRBD2. CDR3 length: 14 residues. Germline-derived CDR1 and CDR2 are LGHNA and YSLEER. V trimming: 1 base; J trimming: 4 bases; junction bases outside the gene matches: 0. Written as DNA, the CDR3 is TGCGCCAGCAGCCAAGGACTAGCGGGGTACGAGCAGTACTTC. The encoded protein is CASSQGLAGYEQYF.

This clone was seen a single time. The chain joins TRBV2 to TRBJ2-1; weak D call: TRBD2 (5 bases). The ends were cut back, 5 bases at V and 12 bases at J, with 14 bases in the middle. This CDR3 contains 12 residues. CDR1 is SNHLY and CDR2 is FYNNEI in the germline V gene. The CDR3 loop is CASSRRGRGQFF. The DNA for the CDR3 is TGTGCCAGCAGTAGGCGCGGTCGGGGGCAGTTCTTC.

The chain uses TRBV19 and TRBJ2-7; possible D gene TRBD1, 5 bases. The CDR3 runs to 13 residues. Per the germline V gene, CDR1 is LNHDA and CDR2 is SQIVND (reference sequence). V was pared by 6 bases and J by 5 bases, with 14 bases between. The CDR3 loop is CASSLTVTHEQYF. CDR3 nucleotide sequence: TGTGCCAGTAGCCTGACAGTGACCCACGAGCAGTACTTC.

A single count supports this clone. V gene TRBV11-2 combines with J gene TRBJ2-7, with 9 positions matching TRBD1. The CDR3 length is 15 residues. V gave up 5 bases and J gave up 2 bases; unmatched junction bases: 7. Germline V gene lookup returns CDR1 SGHAT and CDR2 FQNNGV. The CDR3 loop reads CASSPTTGGAYEQYF. The DNA for the CDR3 is TGTGCCAGCAGCCCAACGACAGGGGGGGCCTACGAGCAGTACTTC. The variable domain in full, with the rest retrieved from reference TRBV11-2 and TRBJ2-7, is EAGVAQSPRYKIIEKRQSVAFWCNPISGHATLYWYQQILGQGPKLLIQFQNNGVVDDSQLPKDRFSAERLKGVDSTLKIQPAKLEDSAVYLCASSPTTGGAYEQYFGPGTRLTVT.

The V call is TRBV30, the J call TRBJ2-5; D is uncertain. The CDR3 contains 14 residues. Germline loops: CDR1 GTSNPN, CDR2 SVGIG (reference sequence). V gave up 0 bases and J gave up 4 bases, with 12 bases separating them. The CDR3 DNA reads as TGTGCCTGGAGTGTACGAATTTTGGTAGAGACCCAGTACTTC. The encoded protein is CAWSVRILVETQYF.

The V call is TRBV7-2, the J call TRBJ2-7; D call uncertain. V shed 1 base and J shed 2 bases, with 9 bases lying between them. The length of the CDR3 is 14 residues. The germline CDR1 and CDR2 sequences are SGHTA and FQGNSA. The CDR3 protein is CASSLGWAAYEQYF. In DNA, the CDR3 is TGTGCCAGCAGCTTAGGCTGGGCAGCCTACGAGCAGTACTTC. The full variable domain, its missing parts supplied by reference TRBV7-2 and TRBJ2-7, is GAGVSQSPSNKVTEKGKDVELRCDPISGHTALYWYRQSLGQGLEFLIYFQGNSAPDKSGLPSDRFSAERTGGSVSTLTIQRTQQEDSAVYLCASSLGWAAYEQYFGPGTRLTVT.

The chain has TRBV27 and TRBJ2-1; 8 bases map to TRBD2. The CDR3 length is 15 residues. The V segment lost 5 bases and the J segment 7 bases; nucleotides outside the gene matches: 10. Germline CDR1 is MNHEY and CDR2 is SMNVEV (reference sequence). CDR3 nucleotides: TGTGCCAGCAGTCTCAGCGGGAGTAGTGGAAATGAGCAGTTCTTC. This gives the protein CASSLSGSSGNEQFF.

DNA of the CDR3: TGTGCCAGCAGCCCGGGTGATACGCAGTATTTT. Its protein is CASSPGDTQYF. The J gene is TRBJ2-3, the V gene TRBV14; no clear D gene. This CDR3 spans 11 amino acids. CDR1 and CDR2 from the germline V gene are SGHDN and FVKESK. The V gene lost 4 bases and the J gene lost 6 bases, with 5 bases spanning the gap.

V is TRBV7-9 and J is TRBJ2-2, with 9 nucleotides matching TRBD2. Germline assignment: CDR1 SEHNR and CDR2 FQNEAQ (reference sequence). The CDR3 runs to 15 residues. The junction had 6 bases not matched to a gene; V was cut back by 6 bases and J by 4 bases. The CDR3 DNA is TGTGCCAGCAGGCCGACTAGCGGTCGCACCGGGGAGCTGTTTTTT. Its translation is CASRPTSGRTGELFF.

This chain links TRBV5-8 with TRBJ2-1; D remains unclear. Looked up from germline, CDR1 is SGHTS and CDR2 is YDEGEE. The CDR3 loop spans 12 amino acids. V dropped 4 bases and J dropped 10 bases, with 12 bases sitting between them. The CDR3 DNA sequence: TGTGCCAGCAGCACCCCACCAGCGGAGCAGTTCTTC. Its translation is CASSTPPAEQFF.

The chain carries TRBV30 and TRBJ2-2; no clear D. The V gene's germline CDR1 is GTSNPN and CDR2 SVGIG (reference sequence). This CDR3 region has 11 residues. V lost 0 bases, J lost 9 bases, and 5 bases lay in between. DNA of the CDR3: TGTGCCTGGAGTGTACAGCGGGAGCTGTTTTTT. Its protein is CAWSVQRELFF.